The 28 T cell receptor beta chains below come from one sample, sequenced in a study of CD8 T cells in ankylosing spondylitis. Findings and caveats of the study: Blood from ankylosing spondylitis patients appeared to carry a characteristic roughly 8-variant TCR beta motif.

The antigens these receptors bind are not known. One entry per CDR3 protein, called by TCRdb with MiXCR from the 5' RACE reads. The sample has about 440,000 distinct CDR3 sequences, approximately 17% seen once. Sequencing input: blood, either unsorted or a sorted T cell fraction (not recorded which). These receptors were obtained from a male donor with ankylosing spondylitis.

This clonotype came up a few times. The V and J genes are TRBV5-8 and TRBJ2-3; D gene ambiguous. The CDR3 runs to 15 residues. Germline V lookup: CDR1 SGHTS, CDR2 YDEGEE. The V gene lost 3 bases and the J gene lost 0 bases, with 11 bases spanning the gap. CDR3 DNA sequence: TGTGCCAGCAGCTCAGCCGGAGAGAGCACAGATACGCAGTATTTT. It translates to CASSSAGESTDTQYF.

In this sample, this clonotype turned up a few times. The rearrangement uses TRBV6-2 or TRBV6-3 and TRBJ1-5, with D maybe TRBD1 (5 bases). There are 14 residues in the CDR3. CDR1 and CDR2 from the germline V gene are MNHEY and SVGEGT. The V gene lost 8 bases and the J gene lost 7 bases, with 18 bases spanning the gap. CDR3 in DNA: TGTGCCAGCGCGAAAGACTGGGACGGGCAGCCCCAGCATTTT. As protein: CASAKDWDGQPQHF.

CDR3 loop: CASSPGQGLVGAREAFF. The CDR3 DNA is TGTGCCAGCAGCCCCGGACAGGGATTAGTTGGTGCGCGTGAAGCTTTCTTT. The J gene is TRBJ1-1, the V gene TRBV7-8, with 8 bases matching TRBD1. The CDR3 consists of 17 residues. The V gene end was trimmed by 5 bases and the J gene end by 7 bases; junction bases not matched to a gene: 18. CDR1 and CDR2 from the germline V gene are SGHVS and FQNEAQ.

The CDR3 sequence is CASGTRDRESAFF. The CDR3, as DNA: TGTGCCAGCGGCACCCGGGACAGGGAATCGGCTTTCTTT. The genes are TRBV5-6 and TRBJ1-1; 9 bases are a match to TRBD1. The CDR3 is 13 amino acids. The germline CDR1 and CDR2 sequences are SGHDT and YYEEEE. J lost 11 bases, V lost 7 bases, and 12 bases had no gene match.

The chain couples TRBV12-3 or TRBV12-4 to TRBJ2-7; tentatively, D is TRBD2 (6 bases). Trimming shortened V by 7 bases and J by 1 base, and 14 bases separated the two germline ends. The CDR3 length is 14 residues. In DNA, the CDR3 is TGTGCCAGCACTCTGGGACTCGCGTCCTACGAGCAGTACTTC. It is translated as CASTLGLASYEQYF.

This CDR3 is CASSQGLAGQETQYF. The CDR3 coding sequence is TGTGCCAGCAGCCAGGGACTAGCGGGGCAAGAGACCCAGTACTTC. V and J are TRBV7-9 and TRBJ2-5, with 13 bases matching TRBD2. The trim removed 5 bases at V and 2 bases at J, leaving 2 bases unmatched. The CDR3 is 15 amino acids. In germline, CDR1 is SEHNR, CDR2 FQNEAQ (reference sequence).

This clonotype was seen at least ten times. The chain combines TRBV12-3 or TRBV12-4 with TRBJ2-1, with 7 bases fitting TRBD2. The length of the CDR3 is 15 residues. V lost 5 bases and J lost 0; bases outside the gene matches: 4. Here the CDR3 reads CASSRAGSSYNEQFF. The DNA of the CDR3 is TGTGCCAGCAGTCGAGCGGGAAGCTCCTACAATGAGCAGTTCTTC.

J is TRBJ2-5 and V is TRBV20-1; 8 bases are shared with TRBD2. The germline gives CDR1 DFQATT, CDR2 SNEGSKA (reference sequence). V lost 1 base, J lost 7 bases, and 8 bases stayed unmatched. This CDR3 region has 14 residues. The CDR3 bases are TGCAGTGCTAGAGTTGAGCGGGGGCGGGGGACCCAGTACTTC. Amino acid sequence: CSARVERGRGTQYF.

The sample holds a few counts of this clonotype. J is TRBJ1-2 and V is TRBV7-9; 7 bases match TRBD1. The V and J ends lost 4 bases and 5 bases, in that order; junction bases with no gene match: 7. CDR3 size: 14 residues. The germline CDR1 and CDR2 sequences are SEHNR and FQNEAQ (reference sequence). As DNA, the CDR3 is TGTGCCAGCAGCTCAACCGGGACAGAGTATGGCTACACCTTC. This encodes CASSSTGTEYGYTF.

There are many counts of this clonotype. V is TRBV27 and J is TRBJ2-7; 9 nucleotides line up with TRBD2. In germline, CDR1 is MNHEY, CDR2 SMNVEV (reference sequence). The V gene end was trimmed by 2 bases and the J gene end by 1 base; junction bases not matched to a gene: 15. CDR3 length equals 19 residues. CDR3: CASSLKDPLSGSRSYEQYF. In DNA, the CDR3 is TGTGCCAGCAGTTTAAAGGATCCTCTTAGCGGGAGCAGATCCTACGAGCAGTACTTC.

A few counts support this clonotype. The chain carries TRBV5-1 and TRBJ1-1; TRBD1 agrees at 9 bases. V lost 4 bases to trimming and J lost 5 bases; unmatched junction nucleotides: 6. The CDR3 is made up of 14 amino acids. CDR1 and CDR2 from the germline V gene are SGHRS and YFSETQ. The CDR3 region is CASSAPGTGTEAFF. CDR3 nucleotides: TGCGCCAGCAGCGCTCCCGGGACAGGGACTGAAGCTTTCTTT.

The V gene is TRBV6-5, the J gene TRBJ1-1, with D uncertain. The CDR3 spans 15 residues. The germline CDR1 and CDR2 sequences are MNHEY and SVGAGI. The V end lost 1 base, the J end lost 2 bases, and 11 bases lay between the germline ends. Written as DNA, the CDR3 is TGTGCCAGCAGTTACTATCCGGAAACAAACACTGAAGCTTTCTTT. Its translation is CASSYYPETNTEAFF.

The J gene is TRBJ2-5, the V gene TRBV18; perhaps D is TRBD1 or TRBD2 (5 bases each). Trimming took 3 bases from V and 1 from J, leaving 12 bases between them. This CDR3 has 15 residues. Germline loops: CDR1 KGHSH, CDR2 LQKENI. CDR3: CASSPGAGIQETQYF. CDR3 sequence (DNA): TGTGCCAGCTCACCCGGGGCAGGGATCCAAGAGACCCAGTACTTC. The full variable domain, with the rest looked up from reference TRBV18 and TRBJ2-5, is NAGVMQNPRHLVRRRGQEARLRCSPMKGHSHVYWYRQLPEEGLKFMVYLQKENIIDESGMPKERFSAEFPKEGPSILRIQQVVRGDSAAYFCASSPGAGIQETQYFGPGTRLLVL.

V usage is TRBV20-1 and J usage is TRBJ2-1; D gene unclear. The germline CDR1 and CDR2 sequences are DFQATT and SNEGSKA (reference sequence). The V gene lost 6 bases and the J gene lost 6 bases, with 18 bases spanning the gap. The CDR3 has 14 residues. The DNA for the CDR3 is TGCAGTGCCCGGAATCCCGCTCCGGGCAATGAGCAGTTCTTC. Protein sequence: CSARNPAPGNEQFF.

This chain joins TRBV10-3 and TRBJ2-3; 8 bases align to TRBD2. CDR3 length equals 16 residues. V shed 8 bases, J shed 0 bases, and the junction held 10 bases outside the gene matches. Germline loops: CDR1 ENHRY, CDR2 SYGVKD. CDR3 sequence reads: CAIHPGGTTSTDTQYF. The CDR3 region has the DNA TGTGCCATCCACCCGGGAGGGACCACTAGCACAGATACGCAGTATTTT.

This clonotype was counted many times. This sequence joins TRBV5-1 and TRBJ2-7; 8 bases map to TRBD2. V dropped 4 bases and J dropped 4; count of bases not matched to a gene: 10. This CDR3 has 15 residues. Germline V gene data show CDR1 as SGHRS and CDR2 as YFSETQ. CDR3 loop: CASSAASGSFYEQYF. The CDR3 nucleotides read TGCGCCAGCAGCGCGGCGAGCGGGAGTTTTTACGAGCAGTACTTC.

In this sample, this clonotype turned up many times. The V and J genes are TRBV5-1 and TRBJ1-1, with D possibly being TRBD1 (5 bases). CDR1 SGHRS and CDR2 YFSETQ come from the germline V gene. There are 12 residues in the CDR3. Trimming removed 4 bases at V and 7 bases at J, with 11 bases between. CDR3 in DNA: TGCGCCAGCAGCCCAGAAAGGGGTGAAGCTTTCTTT. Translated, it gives CASSPERGEAFF.

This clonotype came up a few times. For the CDR3, the DNA is TGCAGTGCTATTAAAACAGGGTCGTCCGGGGAGCTGTTTTTT. The encoded protein is CSAIKTGSSGELFF. The chain is built from TRBV20-1 and TRBJ2-2; tentatively, D is TRBD1 (6 bases). Germline CDR1 reads DFQATT; CDR2 reads SNEGSKA (reference sequence). CDR3 length: 14 amino acids. V was clipped by 4 bases and J by 6 bases, with 15 bases between them.

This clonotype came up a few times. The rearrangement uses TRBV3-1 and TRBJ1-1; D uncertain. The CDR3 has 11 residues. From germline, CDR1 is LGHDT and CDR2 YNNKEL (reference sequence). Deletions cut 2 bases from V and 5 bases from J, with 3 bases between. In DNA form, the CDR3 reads TGTGCCAGCAGCCAATCAACTGAAGCTTTCTTT. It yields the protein CASSQSTEAFF.

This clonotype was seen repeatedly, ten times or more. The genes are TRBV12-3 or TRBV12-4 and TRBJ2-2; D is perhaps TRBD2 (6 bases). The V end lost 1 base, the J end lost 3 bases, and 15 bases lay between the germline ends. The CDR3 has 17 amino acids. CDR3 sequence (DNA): TGTGCCAGCAGTTTAGGGCCCCGGGGGTCGTACACCGGGGAGCTGTTTTTT. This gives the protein CASSLGPRGSYTGELFF.

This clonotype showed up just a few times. This CDR3 reads CASSAHRGPTNEKLFF. The CDR3 nucleotides are TGTGCCAGCAGCGCCCACAGGGGGCCGACTAATGAAAAACTGTTTTTT. The rearrangement joins TRBV25-1 to TRBJ1-4; TRBD1 matches at 9 bases. V gave up 6 bases and J gave up 2 bases; unmatched junction bases: 7. The CDR3 covers 16 residues. CDR1 is MGHDK and CDR2 is SYGVNS in the germline V gene.

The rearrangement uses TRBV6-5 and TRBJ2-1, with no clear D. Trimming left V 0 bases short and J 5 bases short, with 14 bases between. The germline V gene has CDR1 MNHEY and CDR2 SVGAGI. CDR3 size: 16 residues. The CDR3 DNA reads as TGTGCCAGCAGTTACTCGATTTTGGGTTGGGACAATGAGCAGTTCTTC. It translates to CASSYSILGWDNEQFF.

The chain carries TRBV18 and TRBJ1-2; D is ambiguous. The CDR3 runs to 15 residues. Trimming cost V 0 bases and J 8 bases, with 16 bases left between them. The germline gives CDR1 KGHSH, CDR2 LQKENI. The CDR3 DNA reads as TGTGCCAGCTCACCACCGGGTGGAAGGGAGGGCGGCTACACCTTC. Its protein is CASSPPGGREGGYTF.

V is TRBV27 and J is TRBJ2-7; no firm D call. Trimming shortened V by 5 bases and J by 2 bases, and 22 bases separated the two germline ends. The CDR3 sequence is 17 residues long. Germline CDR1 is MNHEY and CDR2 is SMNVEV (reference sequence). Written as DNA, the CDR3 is TGTGCCAGCAGTCCGGAACCTGGACGGTTCCGTCCCTACGAGCAGTACTTC. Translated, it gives CASSPEPGRFRPYEQYF.

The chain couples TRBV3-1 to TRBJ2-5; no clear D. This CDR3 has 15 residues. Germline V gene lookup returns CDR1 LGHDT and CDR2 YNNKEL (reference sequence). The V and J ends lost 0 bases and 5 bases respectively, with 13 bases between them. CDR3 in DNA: TGTGCCAGCAGCCAAGATCGACTTTTTACGGAGACCCAGTACTTC. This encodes CASSQDRLFTETQYF.

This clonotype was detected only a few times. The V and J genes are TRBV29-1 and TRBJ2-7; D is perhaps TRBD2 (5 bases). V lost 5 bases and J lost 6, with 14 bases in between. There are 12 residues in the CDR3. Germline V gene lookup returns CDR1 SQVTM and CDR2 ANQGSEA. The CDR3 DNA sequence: TGCAGCGTTTCGGGATACCAAGGCGAGCAGTACTTC. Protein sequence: CSVSGYQGEQYF.

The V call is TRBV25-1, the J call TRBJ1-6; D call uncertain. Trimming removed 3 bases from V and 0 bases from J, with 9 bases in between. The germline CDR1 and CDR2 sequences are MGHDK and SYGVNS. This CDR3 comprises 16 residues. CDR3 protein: CASSETRSSYNSPLHF. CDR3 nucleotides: TGTGCCAGCAGTGAGACCAGAAGCTCCTATAATTCACCCCTCCACTTT.

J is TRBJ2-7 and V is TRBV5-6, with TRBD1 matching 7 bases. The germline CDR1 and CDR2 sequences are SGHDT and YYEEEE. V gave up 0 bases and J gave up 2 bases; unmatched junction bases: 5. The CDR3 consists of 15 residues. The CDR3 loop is CASSLAPGTAYEQYF. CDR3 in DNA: TGTGCCAGCAGCTTGGCCCCCGGGACAGCCTACGAGCAGTACTTC. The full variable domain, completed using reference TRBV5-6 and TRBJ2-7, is DAGVTQSPTHLIKTRGQQVTLRCSPKSGHDTVSWYQQALGQGPQFIFQYYEEEERQRGNFPDRFSGHQFPNYSSELNVNALLLGDSALYLCASSLAPGTAYEQYFGPGTRLTVT.